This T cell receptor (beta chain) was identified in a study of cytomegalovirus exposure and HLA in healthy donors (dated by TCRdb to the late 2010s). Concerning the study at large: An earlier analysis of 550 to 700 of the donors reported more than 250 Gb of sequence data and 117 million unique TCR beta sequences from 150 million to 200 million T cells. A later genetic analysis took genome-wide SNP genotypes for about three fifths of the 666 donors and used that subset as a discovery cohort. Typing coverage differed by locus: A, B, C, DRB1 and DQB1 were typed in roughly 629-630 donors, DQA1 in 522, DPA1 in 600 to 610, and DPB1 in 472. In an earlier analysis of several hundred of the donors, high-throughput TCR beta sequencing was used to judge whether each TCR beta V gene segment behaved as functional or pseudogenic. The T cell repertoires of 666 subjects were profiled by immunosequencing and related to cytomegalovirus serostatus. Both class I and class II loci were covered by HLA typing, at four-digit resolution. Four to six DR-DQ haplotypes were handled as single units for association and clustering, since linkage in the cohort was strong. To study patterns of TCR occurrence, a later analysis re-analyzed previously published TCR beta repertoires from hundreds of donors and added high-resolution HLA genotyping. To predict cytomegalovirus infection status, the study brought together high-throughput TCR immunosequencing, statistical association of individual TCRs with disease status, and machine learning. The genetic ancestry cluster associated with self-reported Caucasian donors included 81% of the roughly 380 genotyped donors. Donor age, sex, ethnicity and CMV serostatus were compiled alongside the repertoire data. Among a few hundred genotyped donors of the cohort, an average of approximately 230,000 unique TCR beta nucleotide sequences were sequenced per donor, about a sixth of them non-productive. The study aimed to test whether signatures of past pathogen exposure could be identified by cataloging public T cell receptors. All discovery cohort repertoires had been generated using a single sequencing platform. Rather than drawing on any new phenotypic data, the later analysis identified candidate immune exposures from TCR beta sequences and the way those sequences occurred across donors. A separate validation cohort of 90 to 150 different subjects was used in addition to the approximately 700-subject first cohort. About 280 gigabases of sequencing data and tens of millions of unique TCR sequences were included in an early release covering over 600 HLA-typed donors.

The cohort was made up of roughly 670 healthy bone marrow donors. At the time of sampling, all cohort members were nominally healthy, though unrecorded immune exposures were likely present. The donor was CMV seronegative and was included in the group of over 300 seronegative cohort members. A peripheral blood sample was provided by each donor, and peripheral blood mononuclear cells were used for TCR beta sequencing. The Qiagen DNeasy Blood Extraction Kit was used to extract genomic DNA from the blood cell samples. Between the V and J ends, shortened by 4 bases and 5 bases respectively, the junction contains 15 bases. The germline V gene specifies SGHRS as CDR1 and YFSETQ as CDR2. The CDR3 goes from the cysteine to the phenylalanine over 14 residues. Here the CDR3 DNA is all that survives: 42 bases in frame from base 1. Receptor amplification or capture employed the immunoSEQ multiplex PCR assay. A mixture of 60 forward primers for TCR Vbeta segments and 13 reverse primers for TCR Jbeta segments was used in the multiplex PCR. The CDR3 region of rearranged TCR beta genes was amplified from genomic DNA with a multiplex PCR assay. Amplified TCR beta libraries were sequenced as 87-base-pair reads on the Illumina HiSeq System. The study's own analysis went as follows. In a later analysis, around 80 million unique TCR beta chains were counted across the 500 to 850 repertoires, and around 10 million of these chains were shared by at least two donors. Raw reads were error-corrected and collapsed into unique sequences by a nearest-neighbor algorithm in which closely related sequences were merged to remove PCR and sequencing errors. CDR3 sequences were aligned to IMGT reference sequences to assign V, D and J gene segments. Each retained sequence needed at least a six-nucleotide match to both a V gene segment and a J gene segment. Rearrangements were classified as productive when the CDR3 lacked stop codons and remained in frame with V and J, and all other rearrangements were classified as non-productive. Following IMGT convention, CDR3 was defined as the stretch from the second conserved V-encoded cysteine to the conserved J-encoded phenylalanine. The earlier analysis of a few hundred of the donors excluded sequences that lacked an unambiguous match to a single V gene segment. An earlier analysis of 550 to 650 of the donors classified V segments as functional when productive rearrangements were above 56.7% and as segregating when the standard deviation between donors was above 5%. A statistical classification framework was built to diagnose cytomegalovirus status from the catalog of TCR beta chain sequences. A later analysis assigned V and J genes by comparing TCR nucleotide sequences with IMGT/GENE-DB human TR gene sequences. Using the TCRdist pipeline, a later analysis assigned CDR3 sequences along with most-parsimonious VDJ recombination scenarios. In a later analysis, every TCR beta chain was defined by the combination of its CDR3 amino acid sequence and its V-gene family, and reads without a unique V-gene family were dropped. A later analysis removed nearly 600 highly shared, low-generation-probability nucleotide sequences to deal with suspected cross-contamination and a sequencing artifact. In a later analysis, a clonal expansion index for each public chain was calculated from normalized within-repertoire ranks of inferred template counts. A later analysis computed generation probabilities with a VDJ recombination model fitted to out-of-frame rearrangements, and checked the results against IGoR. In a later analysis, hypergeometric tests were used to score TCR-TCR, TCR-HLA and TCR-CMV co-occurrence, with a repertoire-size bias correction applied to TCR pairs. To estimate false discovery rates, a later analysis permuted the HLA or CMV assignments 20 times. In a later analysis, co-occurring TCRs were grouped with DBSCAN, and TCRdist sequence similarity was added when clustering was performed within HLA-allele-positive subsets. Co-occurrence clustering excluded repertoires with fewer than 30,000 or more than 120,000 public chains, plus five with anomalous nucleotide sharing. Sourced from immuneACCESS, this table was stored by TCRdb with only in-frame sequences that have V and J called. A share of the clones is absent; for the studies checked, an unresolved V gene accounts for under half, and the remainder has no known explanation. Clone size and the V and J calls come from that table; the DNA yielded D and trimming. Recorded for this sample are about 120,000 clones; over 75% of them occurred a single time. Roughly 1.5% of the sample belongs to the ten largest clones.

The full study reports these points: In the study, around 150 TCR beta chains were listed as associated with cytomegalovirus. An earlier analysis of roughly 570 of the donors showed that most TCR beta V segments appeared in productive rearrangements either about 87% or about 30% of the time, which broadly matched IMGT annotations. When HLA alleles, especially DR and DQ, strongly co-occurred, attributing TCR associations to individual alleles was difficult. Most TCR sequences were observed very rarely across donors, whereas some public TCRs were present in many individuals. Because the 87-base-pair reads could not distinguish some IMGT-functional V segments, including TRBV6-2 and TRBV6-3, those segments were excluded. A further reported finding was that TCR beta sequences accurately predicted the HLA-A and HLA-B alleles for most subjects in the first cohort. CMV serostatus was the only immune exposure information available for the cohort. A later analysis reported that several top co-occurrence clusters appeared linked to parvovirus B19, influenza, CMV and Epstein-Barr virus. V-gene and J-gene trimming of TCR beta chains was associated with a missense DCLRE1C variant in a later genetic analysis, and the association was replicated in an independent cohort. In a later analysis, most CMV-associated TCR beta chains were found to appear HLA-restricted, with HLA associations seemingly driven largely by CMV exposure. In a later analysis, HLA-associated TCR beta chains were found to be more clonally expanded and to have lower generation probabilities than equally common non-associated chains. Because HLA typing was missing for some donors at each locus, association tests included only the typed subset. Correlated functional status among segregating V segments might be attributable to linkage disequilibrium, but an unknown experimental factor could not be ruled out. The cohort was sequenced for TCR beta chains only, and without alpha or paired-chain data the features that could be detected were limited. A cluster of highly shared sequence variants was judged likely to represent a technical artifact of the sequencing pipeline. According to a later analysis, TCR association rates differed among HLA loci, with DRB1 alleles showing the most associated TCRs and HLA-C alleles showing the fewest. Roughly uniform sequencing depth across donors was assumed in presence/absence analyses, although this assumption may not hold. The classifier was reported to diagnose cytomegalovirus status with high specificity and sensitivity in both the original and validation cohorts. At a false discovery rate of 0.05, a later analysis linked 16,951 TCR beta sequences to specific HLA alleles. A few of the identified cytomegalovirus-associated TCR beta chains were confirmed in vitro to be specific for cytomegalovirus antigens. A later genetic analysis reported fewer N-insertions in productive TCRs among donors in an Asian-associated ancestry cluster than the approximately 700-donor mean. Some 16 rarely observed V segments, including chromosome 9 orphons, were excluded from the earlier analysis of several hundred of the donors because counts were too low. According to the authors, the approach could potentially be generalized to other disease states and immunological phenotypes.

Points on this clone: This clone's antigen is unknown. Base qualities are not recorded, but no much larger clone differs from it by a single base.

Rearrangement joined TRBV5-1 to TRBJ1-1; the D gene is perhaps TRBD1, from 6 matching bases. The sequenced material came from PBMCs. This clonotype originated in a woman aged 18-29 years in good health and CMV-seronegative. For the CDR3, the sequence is CASSGHRVGTEAFF. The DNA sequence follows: TGCGCCAGCAGCGGGCACAGGGTTGGGACTGAAGCTTTCTTT.